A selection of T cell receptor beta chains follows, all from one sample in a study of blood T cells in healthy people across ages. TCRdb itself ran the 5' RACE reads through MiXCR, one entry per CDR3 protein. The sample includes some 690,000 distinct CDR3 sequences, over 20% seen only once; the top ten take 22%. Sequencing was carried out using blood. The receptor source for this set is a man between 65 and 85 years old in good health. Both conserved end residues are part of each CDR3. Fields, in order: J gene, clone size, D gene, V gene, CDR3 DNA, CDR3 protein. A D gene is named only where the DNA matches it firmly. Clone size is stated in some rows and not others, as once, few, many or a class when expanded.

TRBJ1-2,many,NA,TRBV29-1,TGCAGCGTCGGAAGGGGAGGGGGCTACACCTTC,CSVGRGGGYTF
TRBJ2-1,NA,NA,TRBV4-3,TGCGCCAGCTCTTGGGCCTTTAAGGTGTCCTACAATGAGCAGTTCTTC,CASSWAFKVSYNEQFF
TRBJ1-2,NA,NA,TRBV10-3,TGTGCCATCAGTGAGTCGCCAGTCTATGGCTACACCTTC,CAISESPVYGYTF
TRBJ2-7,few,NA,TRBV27,TGTGCCAGCAGCAATCGCAGGGAAGAGCAGTACTTC,CASSNRREEQYF
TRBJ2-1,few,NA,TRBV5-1,TGCGCCGGCAGACGGGACAACCTATACAATGAGCAGTTCTTC,CAGRRDNLYNEQFF
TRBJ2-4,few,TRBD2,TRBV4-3,TGCGCCAGCAGCCAAGTAACTAGCGGGATTTATAGCATTCAGTACTTC,CASSQVTSGIYSIQYF
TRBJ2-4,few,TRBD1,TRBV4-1,TGCGCCAGCAGCCAAGATAGCTGGGACAGGGGAAACATTCAGTACTTC,CASSQDSWDRGNIQYF
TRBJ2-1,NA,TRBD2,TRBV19,TGTGCCAGTAGTACCCAACTAGCGGGGGGGCTCAATGAGCAGTTCTTC,CASSTQLAGGLNEQFF
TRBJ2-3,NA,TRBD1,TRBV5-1,TGCGCCACCTCAAAACGCCCGGGACAGGGAGACGATACGCGGTATTTT,CATSKRPGQGDDTRYF
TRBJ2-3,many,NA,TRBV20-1,TGCAGTGCTCCCCGCCGGGGGAGCACAGATACGCAGTATTTT,CSAPRRGSTDTQYF
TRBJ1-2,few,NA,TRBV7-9,TGTGCCAGCAGCCCAAGTCAGGGGCGGGCCTATGGCTACACCTTC,CASSPSQGRAYGYTF
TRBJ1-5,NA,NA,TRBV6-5,TGTGCCAGCAGTTACAGTCGTAGGGCTGATCAGCCCCAGCATTTT,CASSYSRRADQPQHF
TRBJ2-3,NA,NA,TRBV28,TGTGCCAGCAGTTTTGGGGGTGTGGGAGATACGCAGTATTTT,CASSFGGVGDTQYF
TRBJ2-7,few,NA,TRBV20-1,TGCAGTGCTTTCCGCAACGAGCAGTACTTC,CSAFRNEQYF
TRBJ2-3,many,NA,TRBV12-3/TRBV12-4,TGTGCCAGCAGTTTACGCCACGGTGATACGCAGTATTTT,CASSLRHGDTQYF
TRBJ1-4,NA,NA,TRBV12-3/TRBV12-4,TGTGCCAGCAGTTTAGCGTCCAGGGAAAAACTGTTTTTT,CASSLASREKLFF
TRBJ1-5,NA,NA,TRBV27,TGTGCCAGCAGAGGGGGGATTACTCAGCCCCAGCATTTT,CASRGGITQPQHF
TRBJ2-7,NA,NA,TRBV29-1,TGCAGCGTTGAGGAGAGGGTGGAGGGGCAGTACTTC,CSVEERVEGQYF
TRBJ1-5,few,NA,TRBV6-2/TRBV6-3,TGTGCCAGCGGGAATAGGGACAGCAATCAGCCCCAGCATTTT,CASGNRDSNQPQHF
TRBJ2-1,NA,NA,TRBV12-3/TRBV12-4,TGTGCCAGCAGTTTGAGCAGGGCTGAGAGTGAGCAGTTCTTC,CASSLSRAESEQFF
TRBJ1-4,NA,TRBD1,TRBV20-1,TGCAGTGCTAGAGATCTCAGGACAGGCTACAATGAAAAACTGTTTTTT,CSARDLRTGYNEKLFF
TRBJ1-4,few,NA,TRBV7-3,TGTGCCAGCAGCTCCGAGGGGGTTCGGGCGACTAATGAAAAACTGTTTTTT,CASSSEGVRATNEKLFF
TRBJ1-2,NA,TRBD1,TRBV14,TGTGCCAGCGGCCAAGCAGACAGGGGGCCCTATGGCTACACCTTC,CASGQADRGPYGYTF
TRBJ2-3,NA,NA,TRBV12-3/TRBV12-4,TGTGCCAGCAGTTTAGCGGGGGGGCAAGATACGCAGTATTTT,CASSLAGGQDTQYF
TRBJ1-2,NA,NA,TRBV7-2,TGTGCCAGCAGCCCAACCGGTGGGATCTATGGCTACACCTTC,CASSPTGGIYGYTF
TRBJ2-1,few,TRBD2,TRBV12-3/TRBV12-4,TGTGCCAGCAGCCATGGGACTAGCGGGGGCAATGAGCAGTTCTTC,CASSHGTSGGNEQFF
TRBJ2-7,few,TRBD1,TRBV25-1,TGTGCCAGCAAACCACAGGGGGCTGGTTACGAGCAGTACTTC,CASKPQGAGYEQYF
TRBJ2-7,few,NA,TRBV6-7,TGTGCCAGCAGGATAACAGGGTTACAGTACGAGCAGTACTTC,CASRITGLQYEQYF
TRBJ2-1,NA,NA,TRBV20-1,TGCAGTGCTCCCTCCGGGACCGGAGGCAATGAGCAGTTCTTC,CSAPSGTGGNEQFF
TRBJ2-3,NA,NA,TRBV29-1,TGCAGCGTTCGAGGGTCAGCAGATACGCAGTATTTT,CSVRGSADTQYF
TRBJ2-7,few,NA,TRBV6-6,TGTGCCGGCAGTTCCACACAGGGCCGTTACGAGCAGTACTTC,CAGSSTQGRYEQYF
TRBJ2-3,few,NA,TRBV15,TGTGCCACCAGCAGAGCCAGGGCGCAGACAAATACGCAGTATTTT,CATSRARAQTNTQYF
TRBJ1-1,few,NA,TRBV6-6,TGTGCCAGCAGTTACGCGTCTCACACTGAAGCTTTCTTT,CASSYASHTEAFF
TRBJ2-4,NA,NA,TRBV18,TGTGCCAGCTCACCACCAGGGGGCAAAAACATTCAGTACTTC,CASSPPGGKNIQYF
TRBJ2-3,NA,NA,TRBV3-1,TGTGCCAGCAGCCAAGAGGGGGGTTTTGGTACGCAGTATTTT,CASSQEGGFGTQYF
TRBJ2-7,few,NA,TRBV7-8,TGTGCCAGCAGCTTAGATCGGGGGGCGTTCGACGAGCAGTACTTC,CASSLDRGAFDEQYF
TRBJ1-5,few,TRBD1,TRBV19,TGTGCCAGTAGCCTCGACAGGGCCGCCAATCAGCCCCAGCATTTT,CASSLDRAANQPQHF
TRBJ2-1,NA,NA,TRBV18,TGTGCCAGCTCACCACAGCCGAGCTCCTACAATGAGCAGTTCTTC,CASSPQPSSYNEQFF
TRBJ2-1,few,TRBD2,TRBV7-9,TGTGCCAGCAACTACGGACTAGCTCCAAATGAGCAGTTCTTC,CASNYGLAPNEQFF
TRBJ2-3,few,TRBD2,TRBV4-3,TGCGCCAGCAGCCAAGGCGGGAGCGGCACAGATACGCAGTATTTT,CASSQGGSGTDTQYF
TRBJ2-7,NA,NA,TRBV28,TGTGCCAGCAGTTGGAGTGGCTTCGACGAGCAGTACTTC,CASSWSGFDEQYF
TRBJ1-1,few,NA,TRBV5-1,TGCGCCAGCAGCCCCCAGACAGGGAACACTGAAGCTTTCTTT,CASSPQTGNTEAFF
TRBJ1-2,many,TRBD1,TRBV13,TGTGCCAGCAGTATTGGACAGGGCCTTAATGGCTACACCTTC,CASSIGQGLNGYTF
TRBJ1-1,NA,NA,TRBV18,TGTGCCAGCTCACCACAGGGCACCATTGGGTTCGGAACCATGAACACTGAAGCTTTCTTT,CASSPQGTIGFGTMNTEAFF
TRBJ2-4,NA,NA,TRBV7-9,TGTGCCAGCAGTCGATTGAGTACAGCTACCAAAAACATTCAGTACTTC,CASSRLSTATKNIQYF
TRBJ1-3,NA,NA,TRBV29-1,TGCAGCGTTGAAGCCACAGTCTCTGGAAACACCATATATTTT,CSVEATVSGNTIYF